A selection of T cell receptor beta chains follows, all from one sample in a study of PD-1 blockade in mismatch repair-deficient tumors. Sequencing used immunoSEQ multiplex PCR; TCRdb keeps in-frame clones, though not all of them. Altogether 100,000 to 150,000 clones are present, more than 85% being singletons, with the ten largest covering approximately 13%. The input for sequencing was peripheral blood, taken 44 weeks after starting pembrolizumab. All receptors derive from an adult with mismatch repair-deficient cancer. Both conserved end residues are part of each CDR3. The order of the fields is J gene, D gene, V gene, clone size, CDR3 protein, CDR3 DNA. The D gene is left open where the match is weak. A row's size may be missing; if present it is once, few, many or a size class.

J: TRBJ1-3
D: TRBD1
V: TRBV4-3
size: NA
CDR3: CASSQDSATGGFGNTIYF
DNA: TGCGCCAGCAGCCAAGATTCGGCGACAGGGGGCTTTGGAAACACCATATATTTT

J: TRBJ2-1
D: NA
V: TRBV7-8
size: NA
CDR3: CASSLAIYNEQFF
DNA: TGTGCCAGCAGCTTAGCCATCTACAATGAGCAGTTCTTC

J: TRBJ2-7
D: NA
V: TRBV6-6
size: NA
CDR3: CASSLLRDNYEQYF
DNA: TGTGCCAGCAGTCTTCTGCGGGATAACTACGAGCAGTACTTC

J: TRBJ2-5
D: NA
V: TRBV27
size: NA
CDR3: CASSFREQETQYF
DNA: TGTGCCAGCAGTTTCAGGGAACAAGAGACCCAGTACTTC

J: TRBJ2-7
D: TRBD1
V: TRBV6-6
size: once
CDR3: CASSYRTGGYEQYF
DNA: TGTGCCAGCAGTTACAGGACAGGGGGCTACGAGCAGTACTTC

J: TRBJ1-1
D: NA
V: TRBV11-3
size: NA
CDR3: CASSTLGVMNTEAFF
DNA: TGTGCCAGCAGCACCCTCGGGGTTATGAACACTGAAGCTTTCTTT

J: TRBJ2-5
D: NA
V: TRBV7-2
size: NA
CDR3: CASSPPFAQETQYF
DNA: TGTGCCAGCAGCCCCCCTTTCGCCCAAGAGACCCAGTACTTC

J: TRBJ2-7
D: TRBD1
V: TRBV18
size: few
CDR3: CASSPGTGYEQYF
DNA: TGTGCCAGCTCTCCCGGGACAGGCTACGAGCAGTACTTC

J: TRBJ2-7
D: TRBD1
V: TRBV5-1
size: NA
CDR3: CASSAGTGYEQYF
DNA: TGCGCCAGCAGCGCCGGGACAGGCTACGAGCAGTACTTC

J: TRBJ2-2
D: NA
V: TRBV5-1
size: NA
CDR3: CASSLVSSRAGELFF
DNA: TGCGCCAGCAGCTTGGTTTCGTCCAGGGCCGGGGAGCTGTTTTTT

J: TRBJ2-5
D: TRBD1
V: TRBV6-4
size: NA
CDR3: CASSVLDREETQYF
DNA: TGTGCCAGCAGTGTGTTGGACAGGGAAGAGACCCAGTACTTC

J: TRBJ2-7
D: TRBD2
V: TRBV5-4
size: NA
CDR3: CASRLGEAGGVYEQYF
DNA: TGTGCCAGCAGGCTTGGTGAGGCGGGAGGGGTCTACGAGCAGTACTTC

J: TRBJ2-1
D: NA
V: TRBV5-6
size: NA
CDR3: CASYAIGGRHNEQFF
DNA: TGTGCCAGCTATGCCATCGGGGGGCGGCACAATGAGCAGTTCTTC

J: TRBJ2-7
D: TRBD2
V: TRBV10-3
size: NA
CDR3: CAISGEGRETYEQYF
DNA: TGTGCCATCAGTGGGGAAGGGCGGGAGACCTACGAGCAGTACTTC

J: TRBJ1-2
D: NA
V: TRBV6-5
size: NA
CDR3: CASSDPLNGGYTF
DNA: TGTGCCAGCAGTGACCCACTAAACGGGGGCTACACCTTC

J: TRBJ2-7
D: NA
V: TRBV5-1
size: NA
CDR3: CASSGGGYEQYF
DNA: TGCGCCAGCAGCGGTGGAGGCTACGAGCAGTACTTC

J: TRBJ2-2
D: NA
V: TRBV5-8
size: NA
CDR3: CASSARPLGTGELFF
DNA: TGTGCCAGCAGCGCGCGACCCCTGGGGACCGGGGAGCTGTTTTTT